The 26 T cell receptor beta chains below come from one sample, sequenced in a study of neurological immune-mediated disorders. TCRdb used MiXCR to reprocess the 5' RACE reads, holding one entry per CDR3 protein. Among 90,000 to 100,000 distinct CDR3 sequences listed, about 3.8% were seen once. Sample: PBMCs. All receptors derive from a woman aged 18-29 years with multiple sclerosis.

As regards this clonotype: This clone may be a read error of a much larger clone one base away. The chain uses TRBV20-1 and TRBJ2-7; the match to TRBD2 covers 9 bases. The CDR3 is 13 residues long. Looked up from germline, CDR1 is DFQATT and CDR2 is SNEGSKA (reference sequence). The CDR3: CREAGGLGYEQYF. The DNA for the CDR3 is TGCAGGGAAGCGGGGGGACTAGGCTACGAGCAGTACTTC.

This clonotype showed up many times. This sequence joins TRBV27 and TRBJ2-1, with D tentatively TRBD1 or TRBD2 (5 bases each). This CDR3 is 15 amino acids long. V was pared by 5 bases and J by 10 bases, with 21 bases between. Looked up from germline, CDR1 is MNHEY and CDR2 is SMNVEV (reference sequence). The CDR3 loop is CASSVPGNGIGEQFF. In nucleotides, the CDR3 is TGTGCCAGCAGTGTACCAGGGAACGGGATCGGAGAGCAGTTCTTC.

This clonotype was seen many times. This rearrangement joins TRBV15 to TRBJ2-7; perhaps TRBD1 as D (6 bases). From germline, CDR1 is LNHNV and CDR2 YYDKDF (reference sequence). V lost 3 bases, J lost 3 bases, and 18 bases lay in between. This CDR3 region has 16 residues. The CDR3 DNA follows: TGTGCCACCAGCAGTGAGGCCGGGACACCCTACTACGAGCAGTACTTC. It encodes CATSSEAGTPYYEQYF.

This clonotype was picked up many times. V usage is TRBV9 and J usage is TRBJ2-1; tentative D call: TRBD1 (6 bases). CDR1 is SGDLS, CDR2 YYNGEE, per germline. The CDR3 spans 15 residues. Trimming left V 0 bases short and J 4 bases short, with 11 bases between. The CDR3 bases are TGTGCCAGCAGCGTAGTTGGGGGCGCTTACAATGAGCAGTTCTTC. As protein: CASSVVGGAYNEQFF.

This clonotype was counted many times. The CDR3 DNA follows: TGTGCCATCAGTTCGAAGAACGAGGAGACCCAGTACTTC. It yields the protein CAISSKNEETQYF. The rearrangement links TRBV10-3 to TRBJ2-5; D is unclear. Trimming removed 5 bases at V and 5 bases at J, with 12 bases between. The CDR3 runs 13 residues. CDR1 is ENHRY, CDR2 SYGVKD, per germline.

This clonotype was observed at least ten times. The rearrangement links TRBV3-1 to TRBJ2-1; the D gene could be TRBD1 or TRBD2 (5 bases each). The CDR3 extends over 14 amino acids. Per germline, CDR1 LGHDT and CDR2 YNNKEL (reference sequence). The V gene lost 4 bases and the J gene lost 5 bases, with 12 bases spanning the gap. The CDR3 region has the DNA TGTGCCAGCAGCCCCGGTTGGGGGAACAATGAGCAGTTCTTC. It specifies CASSPGWGNNEQFF.

This clonotype was seen many times. The J gene is TRBJ1-1, the V gene TRBV5-1; the D gene is possibly TRBD1 (5 bases). The CDR3 loop spans 14 amino acids. Per germline, CDR1 SGHRS and CDR2 YFSETQ. V dropped 0 bases and J dropped 5 bases, with 11 bases sitting between them. The CDR3 DNA sequence: TGCGCCAGCAGCTTGGCACCTCGGGGGACTGAAGCTTTCTTT. Amino acid sequence: CASSLAPRGTEAFF.

This clonotype came up many times. The chain combines TRBV4-1 with TRBJ2-2; 14 bases agree with TRBD2. This CDR3 comprises 20 residues. V was pared by 0 bases and J by 6 bases, with 12 bases of the junction left unmatched. Germline V gives CDR1 MGHRA, CDR2 YSYEKL. The CDR3 spells CASSQDMTSGGAWKAGELFF. As DNA, the CDR3 is TGCGCCAGCAGCCAAGATATGACTAGCGGGGGGGCCTGGAAAGCCGGGGAGCTGTTTTTT.

The chain has TRBV12-3 or TRBV12-4 and TRBJ1-1; D is uncertain. Trimming cost V 2 bases and J 5 bases, with 6 bases left between them. This CDR3 contains 12 residues. For the CDR3, the DNA is TGTGCCAGCAGTTTACACGGAACTGAAGCTTTCTTT. Protein sequence: CASSLHGTEAFF.

This clonotype was observed many times. The rearrangement uses TRBV20-1 and TRBJ1-1, with D hard to call. V lost 6 bases and J 4 bases, leaving 15 bases between the germline ends. Looked up from germline, CDR1 is DFQATT and CDR2 is SNEGSKA (reference sequence). The CDR3 loop spans 13 amino acids. CDR3 residues: CSAGFRVTTEAFF. The CDR3 nucleotides are TGCAGTGCCGGATTTCGGGTGACCACTGAAGCTTTCTTT.

The V call is TRBV7-2, the J call TRBJ2-3; no firm D call. The CDR3 loop spans 14 amino acids. Trimming pared 5 bases from V and 0 bases from J, leaving 9 bases between. Germline lookup yields CDR1 SGHTA and CDR2 FQGNSA. CDR3 protein: CASSPGKSTDTQYF. CDR3 bases: TGTGCCAGCAGCCCCGGAAAGAGCACAGATACGCAGTATTTT.

The sample holds many counts of this clonotype. The chain uses TRBV7-2 and TRBJ2-5; D unresolved. Trimming took 5 bases from V and 6 from J, leaving 7 bases between them. Germline V lookup: CDR1 SGHTA, CDR2 FQGNSA. The CDR3 runs to 11 residues. CDR3: CASSHGKTQYF. The CDR3 DNA reads TGTGCCAGCAGCCATGGGAAGACCCAGTACTTC.

This clonotype was counted at least ten times. The CDR3 region is CAWKLGGYEQYF. CDR3 DNA sequence: TGTGCCTGGAAATTGGGCGGCTACGAGCAGTACTTC. The chain couples TRBV30 to TRBJ2-7; D uncertain. Germline V lookup: CDR1 GTSNPN, CDR2 SVGIG (reference sequence). The CDR3 loop spans 12 amino acids. The V gene lost 4 bases and the J gene lost 3 bases, with 10 bases spanning the gap.

This clonotype was picked up many times. V and J are TRBV7-2 and TRBJ2-1, with TRBD1 matching 9 bases. V trimming: 3 bases; J trimming: 4 bases; junction bases outside the gene matches: 4. The CDR3 extends over 15 amino acids. Germline CDR1 and CDR2: SGHTA and FQGNSA. The CDR3 spells CASSLTGGWYNEQFF. CDR3 nucleotides: TGTGCCAGCAGCTTGACAGGGGGGTGGTACAATGAGCAGTTCTTC.

Ten or more counts support this clonotype. The rearrangement links TRBV27 to TRBJ2-1; 8 bases agree with TRBD1. With V trimmed by 6 bases and J by 5 bases, 9 bases remained unmatched. The germline V gene has CDR1 MNHEY and CDR2 SMNVEV (reference sequence). The CDR3 totals 15 residues. CDR3 bases: TGTGCCAGCAGACCCGTGGACAGGGCTGACAATGAGCAGTTCTTC. Translated: CASRPVDRADNEQFF.

This clonotype was counted many times. The V and J genes are TRBV3-1 and TRBJ2-5, with D unresolved. Trimming cost V 0 bases and J 4 bases, with 12 bases left between them. Germline V CDR1 and CDR2: LGHDT, YNNKEL (reference sequence). CDR3 size: 15 residues. Here the CDR3 reads CASSQEGPGPETQYF. The DNA of the CDR3 is TGTGCCAGCAGCCAAGAAGGACCTGGTCCAGAGACCCAGTACTTC.

This clonotype was picked up many times. The chain is built from TRBV7-2 and TRBJ1-5; tentative D call: TRBD1 (5 bases). V lost 6 bases to trimming and J lost 4 bases, with 16 bases between them. Germline-derived CDR1 and CDR2 are SGHTA and FQGNSA. The length of the CDR3 is 15 residues. The CDR3: CASSFDSTQNQPQHF. The CDR3 coding sequence is TGTGCCAGCAGTTTCGACAGTACTCAGAATCAGCCCCAGCATTTT.

This clonotype was counted ten times or more. The gene calls are TRBV12-3 or TRBV12-4 and TRBJ1-4; tentative D call: TRBD1 (5 bases). Trimming removed 7 bases from V and 3 bases from J, with 12 bases in between. The CDR3 consists of 14 residues. CDR3 sequence: CASTPGRANEKLFF. DNA for the CDR3: TGTGCCAGCACCCCGGGACGGGCTAATGAAAAACTGTTTTTT.

This clonotype was observed a few times. The J gene is TRBJ2-7, the V gene TRBV20-1; tentatively, D is TRBD1 (6 bases). The CDR3 is 16 amino acids. V gave up 0 bases and J gave up 2 bases, with 17 bases separating them. The germline V gene encodes CDR1 DFQATT and CDR2 SNEGSKA (reference sequence). CDR3 sequence (DNA): TGCAGTGCTAGAGATCGGGACAAGGCGGCCCCCTACGAGCAGTACTTC. Translation gives CSARDRDKAAPYEQYF.

This clonotype was seen at least ten times. The genes are TRBV28 and TRBJ2-1; D could derive from TRBD1 or TRBD2 (6 bases each). V was trimmed by 4 bases and J by 7 bases, leaving 14 bases between them. CDR3 length: 14 amino acids. Germline V gene lookup returns CDR1 MDHEN and CDR2 SYDVKM. CDR3 nucleotide sequence: TGTGCCAGCAGTTGGGGGGCCAGGGTGAATGAGCAGTTCTTC. It encodes CASSWGARVNEQFF.

This clonotype appeared many times. The chain carries TRBV12-3 or TRBV12-4 and TRBJ2-5; unclear D gene. Trimming stripped 3 bases from V and 4 bases from J, with 12 bases between. This CDR3 spans 14 amino acids. In DNA form, the CDR3 reads TGTGCCAGCAGTTTGTCTCCTGGCCCAGAGACCCAGTACTTC. Its protein product is CASSLSPGPETQYF.

With regard to this clonotype: Just one base apart from a much larger clone, this may be a read error. The CDR3 region has the DNA TGTGCCACCTCACCGAATAGGGGACAGGAGAAAGAGCAGTACTTC. This sequence encodes CATSPNRGQEKEQYF. The chain joins TRBV10-3 to TRBJ2-7, with TRBD1 identical over 8 bases. After removal of 10 bases from V and 7 bases from J, the junction contained 18 bases not matched to a gene. In germline, CDR1 is ENHRY, CDR2 SYGVKD. This CDR3 contains 15 residues.

The table lists this clonotype with many counts. The chain couples TRBV12-3 or TRBV12-4 to TRBJ1-2; 9 bases match TRBD1. Trimming took 6 bases from V and 8 from J; bases not matched to a gene: 10. This CDR3 is 14 amino acids long. In DNA, the CDR3 is TGTGCCAGCAGCTACCGGGACAGGGCTGGAGGCTACACCTTC. The encoded protein is CASSYRDRAGGYTF.

Comments on this clonotype: Its ends do not fully match the called genes, so a read error is possible. The chain couples TRBV5-5 to TRBJ1-6; D is unresolved. This CDR3 has 12 residues. Germline V lookup: CDR1 SGHKS, CDR2 YYEKEE (reference sequence). The CDR3, as DNA: TGTGCCAGCAGCTTTCCGCCAGGCTCCCTCAACTTT. It yields the protein CASSFPPGSLNF.

This chain uses TRBV25-1 with TRBJ2-7; no firm D call. The V gene lost 8 bases and the J gene lost 3 bases, with 14 bases spanning the gap. The CDR3 runs 13 residues. Germline V gene data show CDR1 as MGHDK and CDR2 as SYGVNS. In nucleotides, the CDR3 is TGTGCCAGCTCGGCGGAAGTCTACTACGAGCAGTACTTC. It codes for CASSAEVYYEQYF.

This clonotype was found many times. The chain combines TRBV6-5 with TRBJ2-7; D gene ambiguous. Germline V gives CDR1 MNHEY, CDR2 SVGAGI. The V gene lost 5 bases and the J gene lost 3 bases, with 8 bases spanning the gap. The CDR3 is 12 amino acids. The CDR3 loop is CASSPTLYEQYF. The CDR3 DNA follows: TGTGCCAGCAGTCCTACCCTCTACGAGCAGTACTTC.